One sample yielded the 20 T cell receptor beta chains listed below, sequenced in a study of identical twins listed by TCRdb under 2016. The method was 5' RACE. The sequencer was an Illumina HiSeq 2000. TCRdb ran its own pipeline on the public reads, namely fastp trimming at Q25 and MiXCR clone calling, and kept in-frame beta chains. Here each entry gathers all rows of one CDR3 protein and keeps the most common genes and DNA. The sample table shows 200,000 to 250,000 distinct CDR3 sequences, and 5.5% to 7% are seen once. In total, the top ten clones hold roughly 3.6% of the sample. This same sample was also part of a study on yellow fever vaccine responses in identical twins.

The specimen sequenced was memory (CD45RO+) T cells sorted from blood. The sample's cell subset or site label is to be understood as: CD45RO+ enriched T cells. These receptors all come from a woman between 18 and 29 years old in good health.

The chain carries TRBV9 and TRBJ2-7, with 14 positions matching TRBD2. Germline-derived CDR1 and CDR2 are SGDLS and YYNGEE. This CDR3 comprises 19 residues. V lost 8 bases, J lost 2 bases, and 18 bases stayed unmatched. This chain's CDR3 is CAREPTGLAGVSGAYEQYF. DNA of the CDR3: TGTGCCAGAGAACCCACGGGACTAGCGGGAGTAAGTGGCGCCTACGAGCAGTACTTC.

The chain carries TRBV29-1 and TRBJ2-1; TRBD2 agrees at 8 bases. The V gene's germline CDR1 is SQVTM and CDR2 ANQGSEA. The CDR3 length is 15 residues. The J segment lost 7 bases and the V segment lost 4 bases, leaving 12 bases of the junction unmatched. The CDR3 DNA reads as TGCAGCGTTGGATCCCTGGCGGGGGGACTAAATGAGCAGTTCTTC. The encoded protein is CSVGSLAGGLNEQFF.

In this sample, this clonotype turned up a few times. The CDR3 DNA sequence: TGTGCCACCAGTGGGCCACAGGGGGAGAACACCGGGGAGCTGTTTTTT. It is translated as CATSGPQGENTGELFF. The chain combines TRBV24-1 with TRBJ2-2; 8 nucleotides match TRBD1. V lost 5 bases and J lost 1; bases outside the gene matches: 5. The CDR3 has 16 amino acids. Germline CDR1 KGHDR, CDR2 SFDVKD.

This clonotype was found many times. This chain joins TRBV29-1 and TRBJ2-1, with TRBD2 matching 7 bases. Germline V gene sequence: CDR1 SQVTM, CDR2 ANQGSEA. The length of the CDR3 is 15 residues. CDR3 amino acids: CGAYTTGGKYNEQFF. The CDR3 DNA reads TGCGGCGCTTACACAACGGGGGGAAAGTACAATGAGCAGTTCTTC.

This clonotype has at least ten counts. V is TRBV5-1 and J is TRBJ2-1, with TRBD2 matching over 10 bases. V lost 4 bases, J lost 7 bases, and 11 bases stayed unmatched. Germline V lookup: CDR1 SGHRS, CDR2 YFSETQ. The CDR3 length is 16 residues. The CDR3 loop is CASSAPSGSLGNEQFF. As DNA, the CDR3 is TGCGCCAGCAGCGCCCCTAGCGGGAGCCTTGGTAATGAGCAGTTCTTC.

Only a few counts were recorded for this clonotype. The rearrangement joins TRBV28 to TRBJ1-1; TRBD1 agrees at 11 bases. CDR3 length: 16 amino acids. Looked up from germline, CDR1 is MDHEN and CDR2 is SYDVKM. The V segment lost 8 bases and the J segment 0 bases; nucleotides outside the gene matches: 8. The CDR3 reads CASRTGGAQVNTEAFF. CDR3 coding DNA: TGTGCCAGCCGGACAGGGGGCGCTCAGGTGAACACTGAAGCTTTCTTT.

A word on this clonotype: Given a much more abundant clone one base away, this may be a read error. The chain links TRBV29-1 to TRBJ2-5; D uncertain. CDR3 length: 12 amino acids. From germline, CDR1 is SQVTM and CDR2 ANQGSEA. In nucleotides, the CDR3 is TGCAGCGCCCAGAGGTCAGAAGAGGCCCAGTACTTC. Its translation is CSAQRSEEAQYF.

The J gene is TRBJ1-2, the V gene TRBV3-1; a possible D gene is TRBD1 (5 bases). CDR3 length: 18 residues. The germline gives CDR1 LGHDT, CDR2 YNNKEL (reference sequence). V lost 2 bases to trimming and J lost 4 bases, with 23 bases between them. CDR3 loop: CASSQSGLPGPTFYGYTF. The CDR3, as DNA: TGTGCCAGCAGCCAAAGTGGACTACCGGGACCTACCTTCTATGGCTACACCTTC. The entire variable domain, with the rest obtained from reference TRBV3-1 and TRBJ1-2, is as follows: DTAVSQTPKYLVTQMGNDKSIKCEQNLGHDTMYWYKQDSKKFLKIMFSYNNKELIINETVPNRFSPKSPDKAHLNLHINSLELGDSAVYFCASSQSGLPGPTFYGYTFGSGTRLTVV.

The chain combines TRBV19 with TRBJ1-5; D perhaps matches TRBD1 (5 bases). Germline CDR1 LNHDA, CDR2 SQIVND (reference sequence). There are 14 residues in the CDR3. V lost 9 bases and J 5 bases, leaving 17 bases between the germline ends. The CDR3 bases are TGTGCCAGCACCCCAATGGGGCGTGATCAGCCCCAGCATTTT. It is translated as CASTPMGRDQPQHF.

This clonotype turned up a few times. The CDR3 nucleotides read TGCGCCAGCACCCTGGGGGGTAGCGGGGGGGCCGATGAGCAGTTCTTC. This codes for CASTLGGSGGADEQFF. The genes are TRBV5-1 and TRBJ2-1; 11 bases map to TRBD2. Germline CDR1 SGHRS, CDR2 YFSETQ. The CDR3 has 16 residues. V was clipped by 6 bases and J by 8 bases; unmatched bases: 13.

The chain uses TRBV20-1 and TRBJ2-7, with TRBD1 matching 10 bases. Germline-derived CDR1 and CDR2 are DFQATT and SNEGSKA (reference sequence). There are 15 residues in the CDR3. Losses at the gene ends were 3 bases for V and 5 bases for J; bases not matched to a gene: 10. CDR3: CSASAPTGGRDEQYF. The CDR3 DNA is TGCAGTGCTAGCGCCCCGACAGGGGGCAGGGACGAGCAGTACTTC.

This clonotype was counted at least ten times. This chain connects TRBV12-3 or TRBV12-4 to TRBJ1-3, with D possibly being TRBD1 (6 bases). The CDR3 runs 15 residues. Trimming left V 5 bases short and J 1 base short, with 12 bases between. In DNA form, the CDR3 reads TGTGCCAGCAGTCCCTGGACAGAGTCTGGAAACACCATATATTTT. Amino acids: CASSPWTESGNTIYF.

This clonotype has more than one count but fewer than ten. The chain has TRBV24-1 and TRBJ2-5; TRBD1 matches at 10 bases. CDR1 KGHDR and CDR2 SFDVKD come from the germline V gene. This CDR3 has 16 residues. V was clipped by 4 bases and J by 7 bases; unmatched bases: 11. The chain's CDR3 is CATSDQLGQGLWTQYF. The DNA for the CDR3 is TGTGCCACCAGTGACCAACTGGGACAGGGGTTGTGGACCCAGTACTTC.

This clonotype showed up just a few times. The chain joins TRBV20-1 to TRBJ1-1; unclear D gene. CDR1 and CDR2 from the germline V gene are DFQATT and SNEGSKA (reference sequence). CDR3 length: 12 residues. The V and J ends lost 2 bases and 1 base respectively, with 5 bases between them. CDR3 sequence reads: CSARSGNTEAFF. The DNA for the CDR3 is TGCAGTGCTAGATCCGGGAACACTGAAGCTTTCTTT.

This clonotype occurred a few times. V gene TRBV12-3 or TRBV12-4 combines with J gene TRBJ1-5; no clear D. This CDR3 spans 12 amino acids. The germline V and J ends were trimmed by 6 bases and 4 bases, with 7 bases remaining between them. The chain's CDR3 is CASRSGNQPQHF. In DNA, the CDR3 is TGTGCCAGCAGATCCGGTAATCAGCCCCAGCATTTT.

This rearrangement joins TRBV27 to TRBJ2-3; 7 bases map to TRBD1. In germline, CDR1 is MNHEY, CDR2 SMNVEV (reference sequence). The CDR3 consists of 15 residues. V dropped 4 bases and J dropped 6; count of bases not matched to a gene: 10. The CDR3 region has the DNA TGTGCCAGCAGTTCGTACAGGGGATTAAGCGATACGCAGTATTTT. It specifies CASSSYRGLSDTQYF.

CDR3 protein: CASSKPVLAGYSYEQYF. DNA for the CDR3: TGTGCCTCCTCCAAGCCCGTCTTAGCGGGGTACTCCTACGAGCAGTACTTC. The V and J genes are TRBV3-1 and TRBJ2-7; 8 nucleotides line up with TRBD2. Per germline, CDR1 LGHDT and CDR2 YNNKEL (reference sequence). With V trimmed by 11 bases and J by 0 bases, 18 bases remained unmatched. There are 17 residues in the CDR3.

The V call is TRBV11-1, the J call TRBJ2-5; D might be TRBD1 (7 bases). The CDR3 totals 18 residues. Looked up from germline, CDR1 is SGHAT and CDR2 is FQDESV (reference sequence). V lost 0 bases and J lost 2, with 19 bases in between. This CDR3 reads CASSLAEGARGAQETQYF. The CDR3 region has the DNA TGTGCCAGCAGCTTAGCGGAAGGTGCCAGGGGGGCGCAAGAGACCCAGTACTTC.

This clonotype has a handful of counts. V gene TRBV9 combines with J gene TRBJ2-1; TRBD2 agrees at 9 bases. After removal of 3 bases from V and 3 bases from J, the junction contained 10 bases not matched to a gene. Germline CDR1 reads SGDLS; CDR2 reads YYNGEE. The CDR3 totals 17 residues. CDR3 in DNA: TGTGCCAGCAGCGCTAATTCCCTAGCGGGAAGCTACAATGAGCAGTTCTTC. It is translated as CASSANSLAGSYNEQFF.

This clonotype appeared many times. The V and J genes are TRBV12-3 or TRBV12-4 and TRBJ1-5; D is ambiguous. This CDR3 comprises 12 residues. The V and J ends lost 6 bases and 3 bases respectively, with 6 bases between them. The CDR3 DNA reads TGTGCCAGCAGGACTCTCAATCAGCCCCAGCATTTT. Protein sequence: CASRTLNQPQHF.